The subject of this entry is one T cell receptor beta chain. What it binds is unknown. Previously published methods and listed TCR primers were used for the bulk TCR libraries. TCRdb passed the PCR reads through MiXCR, listing each CDR3 protein once. The sample lists hundreds of thousands of distinct CDR3 sequences; around 25% were seen once. The entry originates in a study of molecular identifiers for immune sequencing clone quantification. Study-wide points: In naive cells, under 1% of molecules belonged to clones above 20 RNA copies, against over 98% in effector cells. Roughly 950,000 naive cells reportedly did not prevent detection of spiked Jurkat TCR RNA from one cell.

CDR3 length equals 15 residues. Deletions cut 4 bases from V and 3 bases from J, with 17 bases between. Germline CDR1 and CDR2: GTSNPN and SVGIG (reference sequence). Naive CD8 T cell sorting was performed on the CD8+CD4-CCR7+CD45RA+ phenotype. This TCR was recovered from a human donor in good health. Some libraries in this study had Jurkat cell RNA spiked in. The source material was naive CD8+ T cells from blood, with Jurkat cell RNA spiked in. Sample subset: FACS-sorted CD8+CD4-CCR7+CD45RA+ naive T cells. The chain combines TRBV30 with TRBJ2-3; D is possibly TRBD2 (5 bases). In DNA form, the CDR3 reads TGTGCCTGGATCCTGACCGGGGTCATGACAGATACGCAGTATTTT. This gives the protein CAWILTGVMTDTQYF. Full variable domain (rest looked up from reference TRBV30 and TRBJ2-3): SQTIHQWPATLVQPVGSPLSLECTVEGTSNPNLYWYRQAAGRGLQLLFYSVGIGQISSEVPQNLSASRPQDRQFILSSKKLLLSDSGFYLCAWILTGVMTDTQYFGPGTRLTVL.